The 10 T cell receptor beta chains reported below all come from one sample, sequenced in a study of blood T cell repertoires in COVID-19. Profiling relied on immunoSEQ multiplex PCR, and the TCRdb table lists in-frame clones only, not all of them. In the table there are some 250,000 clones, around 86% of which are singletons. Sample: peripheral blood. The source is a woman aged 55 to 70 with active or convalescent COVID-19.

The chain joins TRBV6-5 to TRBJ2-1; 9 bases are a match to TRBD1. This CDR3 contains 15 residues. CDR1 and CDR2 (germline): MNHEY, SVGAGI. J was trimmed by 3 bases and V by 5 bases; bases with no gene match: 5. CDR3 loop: CASSRQGGFYNEQFF. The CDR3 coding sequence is TGTGCCAGCAGTCGACAGGGGGGATTCTACAATGAGCAGTTCTTC.

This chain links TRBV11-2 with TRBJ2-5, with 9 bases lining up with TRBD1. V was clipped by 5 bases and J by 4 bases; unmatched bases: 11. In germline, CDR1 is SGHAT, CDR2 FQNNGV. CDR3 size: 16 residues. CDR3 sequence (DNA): TGTGCCAGCAGCCAACTACAGGGGGCGCGGTCAGAGACCCAGTACTTC. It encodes CASSQLQGARSETQYF.

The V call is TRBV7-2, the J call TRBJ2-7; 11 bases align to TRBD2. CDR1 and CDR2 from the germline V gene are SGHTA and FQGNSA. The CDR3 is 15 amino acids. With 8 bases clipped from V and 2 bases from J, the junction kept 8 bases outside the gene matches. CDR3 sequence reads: CASSILAGGAYEQYF. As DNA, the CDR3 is TGTGCCAGCTCTATCTTAGCGGGGGGGGCCTACGAGCAGTACTTC. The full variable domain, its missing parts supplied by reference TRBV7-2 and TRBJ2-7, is GAGVSQSPSNKVTEKGKDVELRCDPISGHTALYWYRQSLGQGLEFLIYFQGNSAPDKSGLPSDRFSAERTGGSVSTLTIQRTQQEDSAVYLCASSILAGGAYEQYFGPGTRLTVT.

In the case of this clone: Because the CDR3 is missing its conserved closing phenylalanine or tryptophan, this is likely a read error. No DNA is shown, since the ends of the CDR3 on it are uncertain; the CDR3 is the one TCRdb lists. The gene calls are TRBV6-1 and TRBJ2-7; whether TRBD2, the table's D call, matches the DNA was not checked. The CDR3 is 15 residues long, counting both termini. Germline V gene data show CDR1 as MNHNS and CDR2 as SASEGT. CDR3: CASSENRRTPGGTNL.

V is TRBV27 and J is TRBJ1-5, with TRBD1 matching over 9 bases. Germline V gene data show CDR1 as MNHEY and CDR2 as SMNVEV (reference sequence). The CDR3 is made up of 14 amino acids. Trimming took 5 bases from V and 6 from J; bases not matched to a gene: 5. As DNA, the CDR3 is TGTGCCAGCAGTCTCAGGGGACAGGGTCAGCCCCAGCATTTT. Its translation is CASSLRGQGQPQHF.

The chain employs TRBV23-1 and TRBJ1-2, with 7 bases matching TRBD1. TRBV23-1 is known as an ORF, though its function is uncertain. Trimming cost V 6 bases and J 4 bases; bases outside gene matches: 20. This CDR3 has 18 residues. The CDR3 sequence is CASSRSRYRQGYFYGYTF. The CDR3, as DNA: TGCGCCAGCAGCCGTAGTCGGTATCGACAGGGTTATTTCTATGGCTACACCTTC.

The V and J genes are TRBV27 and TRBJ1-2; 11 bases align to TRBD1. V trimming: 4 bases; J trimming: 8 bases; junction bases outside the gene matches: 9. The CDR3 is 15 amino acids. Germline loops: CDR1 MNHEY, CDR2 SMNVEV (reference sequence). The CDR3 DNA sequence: TGTGCCAGCAGTTCCCCCGGACAGGGGGCGTGGGGCTACACCTTC. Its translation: CASSSPGQGAWGYTF.

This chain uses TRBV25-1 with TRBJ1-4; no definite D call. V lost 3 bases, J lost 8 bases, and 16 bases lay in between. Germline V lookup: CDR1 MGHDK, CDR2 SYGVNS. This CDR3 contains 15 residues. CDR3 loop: CASSEGAFATEKLFF. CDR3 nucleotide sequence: TGTGCCAGCAGTGAGGGCGCATTCGCAACCGAAAAACTGTTTTTT.

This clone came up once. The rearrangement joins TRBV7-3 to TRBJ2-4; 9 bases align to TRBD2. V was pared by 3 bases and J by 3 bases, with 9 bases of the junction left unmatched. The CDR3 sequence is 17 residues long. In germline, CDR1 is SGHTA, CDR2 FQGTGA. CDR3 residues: CASSFRLAGMGKNIQYF. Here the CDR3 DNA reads TGTGCCAGCAGCTTCCGGCTAGCGGGGATGGGCAAAAACATTCAGTACTTC.

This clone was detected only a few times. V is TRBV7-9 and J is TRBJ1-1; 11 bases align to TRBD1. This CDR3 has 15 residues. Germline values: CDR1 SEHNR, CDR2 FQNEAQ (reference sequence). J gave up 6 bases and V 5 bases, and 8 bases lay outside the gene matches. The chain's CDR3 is CASSRPGQGASEAFF. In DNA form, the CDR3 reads TGTGCCAGCAGCCGCCCCGGACAGGGGGCGTCTGAAGCTTTCTTT.